The following is a TCR beta chain sequence with its context. Its antigen is not identified. The data were taken from a study of STAT5B mutations in CD4+ large granular lymphocyte leukemia. Broader study findings: Patient CD4-sorted repertoires stayed more clonal than healthy ones after leukemic-clone removal. Around 25% of private leukemic clonotypes occurred rarely in other patients' non-leukemic repertoires. Higher CD4+ than CD8+ T-LGLL clonality might reflect small sample size. Compared with healthy controls (2/35), patient top clones favored TRBV06 (8/27).

Germline CDR1 is SEHNR and CDR2 is FQNEAQ (reference sequence). The CDR3 length is 14 residues. The V end lost 1 base, the J end lost 8 bases, and 14 bases lay between the germline ends. Repertoires were generated with immunoSEQ multiplex PCR, while TCRdb's copy carries only in-frame clones and drops some. The sample gives tens of thousands of clones, roughly 84% of which show up once; 0.35% to 0.4% is in the top ten. V gene TRBV7-9 combines with J gene TRBJ1-2; D call uncertain. The source material was CD4+ T cells from blood buffy coats. The sequence came from a human donor in good health. CDR3: CASSLVPGTGGYTF. The CDR3 DNA reads TGTGCCAGCAGCTTAGTTCCAGGAACGGGCGGCTACACCTTC. The entire variable domain, with the rest obtained from reference TRBV7-9 and TRBJ1-2, is as follows: DTGVSQNPRHKITKRGQNVTFRCDPISEHNRLYWYRQTLGQGPEFLTYFQNEAQLEKSRLLSDRFSAERPKGSFSTLEIQRTEQGDSAMYLCASSLVPGTGGYTFGSGTRLTVV.